This entry is about one T cell receptor beta chain. Its antigen specificity is not known. This sequence may be a read error, since a much larger clone differs from it by one base. These data originate in a study of regulatory T cells in long-lasting Graves disease (dated by TCRdb to the early 2020s). General notes on the study: Newly diagnosed Graves' disease patients had taken antithyroid drugs for less than 3 months. Persistent Graves' disease patients were compared with newly diagnosed Graves' disease patients by peripheral blood TCR sequencing and RNA sequencing. The study was registered as a clinical trial and conducted in China. A total of approximately 35 samples underwent TCR sequencing: about 13 from persistent and roughly 20 from newly diagnosed Graves' disease patients. What the study reported, not specific to this receptor: The small sample size was acknowledged by the authors as a limitation that may reduce accuracy. Preferential use of TRBV28, TRBJ1-2 and TRBJ2-5 was observed in persistent disease, whereas TRBV20-1 and TRBJ2-1 were favored in newly diagnosed disease. Persistent patients shared more public clonotypes among themselves (around 2,800) than newly diagnosed patients did (more than 850). Compared with newly diagnosed patients, patients with persistent Graves' disease had lower TCR Shannon entropy and fewer highly expanded clones, which suggests clonal expansion. Only peripheral blood was studied, because thyroid tissue, the primary lesion, was inaccessible. Sequencing and analysis were limited to the TCR beta chain.

Libraries were made using multiplex PCR. Reads for this sample came from an Illumina HiSeq 4000. TCR beta libraries were built with iRepertoire HTBI primers and Arm-PCR amplification of CDR3 regions. Before sequencing, the PCR products underwent gel purification. Regarding the original processing steps: Across samples, 60 to 70 TRBV and 13 to 15 TRBJ segments were identified and used for gene usage analysis of CDR3 amino acid clonotypes. Filtered high-quality paired reads were merged into contigs using COPE and FqMerger. BLAST was used to align contigs to IMGT TRBV, TRBD and TRBJ reference genes, and CDR3 was defined according to IMGT. Any clonotype with a frequency above 0.1% was counted as a highly expanded clone. Shannon entropy served as the measure of repertoire diversity, while the Gini coefficient captured V-J evenness. A clonotype found in more than one individual was treated as public. The raw public data were reprocessed by TCRdb itself: fastp quality trimming at Q25, MiXCR clonotype calling, in-frame beta chains only. Merged by CDR3 protein, the rows form single entries marked with the most common genes and DNA. The V and J calls reflect TCRdb's pipeline rather than the authors' work. The sample yields about 200,000 distinct CDR3 sequences; roughly 20% were counted once. The ten largest clonotypes hold over 9.5% of the sample.

The CDR1 and CDR2 encoded by the germline V gene are SGHNT and YENEEA. From the cysteine through the phenylalanine, the CDR3 covers 17 amino acids. The entry retains the CDR3 DNA only, 51 bases that are in frame from base 1. The time point label for this specimen denotes: newly diagnosed GD, antithyroid drugs for less than 3 months. For both TCR sequencing and RNA sequencing, RNA was extracted from PBMCs using TRIzol. Graves' disease was diagnosed according to American Thyroid Association guidelines. The patients came from an endocrinology department in Xi'an, China. Each patient gave 9 to 10 milliliters of peripheral blood, collected in an EDTA anticoagulant tube. PBMCs were isolated by Ficoll Paque Plus density gradient separation without further T cell sorting. An Agilent 2100 Bioanalyzer and agarose gel were used to check RNA quality, and a NanoDrop 2000 was used to measure RNA concentration. A further study also used this sample, focusing on T cells in Graves' hyperthyroidism and ophthalmopathy. The second publication reports: Graves' hyperthyroidism was defined as stable when no progression to ophthalmopathy occurred over 18 months of follow-up. Hyperthyroidism patients were aged 18 to 65 years and newly diagnosed, with disease duration of less than 2 months. Any patient with an uncontrolled infection, another autoimmune disease, pregnancy or lactation was excluded. Diagnoses were established on the basis of clinical symptoms, serum thyroxine and TRAb, thyroid ultrasound, and orbital computed tomography. The TCR CDR3 was subjected to a first round of RT-PCR using the HTBI primer set and the Qiagen OneStep RT-PCR kit. Most expanded thyroid clonotypes (frequency above 0.001) were also detected in blood, a finding suggesting that blood repertoires may reflect thyroid immune responses. A model built on a 13 V-J signature distinguished ophthalmopathy from stable hyperthyroidism, reaching 87.88% sensitivity and 81.08% specificity in cross-validation and 80%/75% in testing. In validation, progression to ophthalmopathy was predicted by the model with nearly 71% sensitivity and roughly 76% specificity, a median of roughly 6.4 months before onset. A discovery cohort of about a hundred patients, 43 with Graves' ophthalmopathy and over 55 with stable Graves' hyperthyroidism, was used to find distinguishing TCR V-J signatures. An independent validation cohort of 18 to 20 hyperthyroidism patients and about 16 patients who later progressed to ophthalmopathy tested prospective prediction of ophthalmopathy. The roughly 100 discovery patients were randomly divided into training and test sets at a 7:3 ratio. In more than 5 Graves' hyperthyroidism patients, the study also compared T-cell repertoires from thyroid tissue with T-cell repertoires from blood. After blood sampling, hyperthyroidism patients were treated with methimazole at a starting dose of 30 mg daily, and ophthalmopathy patients were treated with high-dose intravenous methylprednisolone. The libraries were constructed in a second round of multiplex PCR and then size-selected and purified. The libraries were sequenced on an Illumina HiSeq2000 using paired-end 100 bp reads. SOAPnuke was used to process the raw data, removing reads that contained adapters or uncalled bases, had a mean Phred below 15, or lacked an exact match to the constant primer or identifier. High-quality paired reads were merged with COPE v1.2.5, and unique nucleotide sequences were defined as clonotypes. Clonotypes were aligned to IMGT TRBV, TRBD and TRBJ reference segments using MiTCR v1.1. Analysis was restricted to V-J combinations with a frequency above 0.0001, which covered 99% to 99.2% of repertoires. A TCS score was defined as the ratio of F50 (clonal expansion) to E x V (chaos), with BLOSUM62-based TCRdist applied between CDR3 peptides within each V-J. Welch's t-statistics and random forest reduced 500 to 550 V-J features to around 14, which were used in a naive Bayes classifier (R e1071). No statistical method was used to fix the sample size in advance, and group allocation was not hidden from the investigators. The paper describes TCR Vbeta CDR3 sequencing of 120 to 150 peripheral blood samples, made up of 40 to 45 ophthalmopathy patients, around 78 hyperthyroidism patients and approximately 17 progressor patients.

Source: peripheral blood mononuclear cells (PBMCs), taken at new diagnosis, from a patient treated with antithyroid drugs. The V and J genes are TRBV11-3 and TRBJ2-3; TRBD2 is possibly the D segment (6 matching bases). Gene TRBJ2-7 matches the end of the DNA better, so the J call may be wrong. This sequence was found in a woman between 25 and 40 years old with Graves disease. Donor details come from another sample of the same person, matched by shared clones. The CDR3: CASSLAYGGEWFYEQYF. The DNA reads TGTGCCAGCAGCTTAGCCTATGGCGGGGAATGGTTCTACGAGCAGTACTTC.